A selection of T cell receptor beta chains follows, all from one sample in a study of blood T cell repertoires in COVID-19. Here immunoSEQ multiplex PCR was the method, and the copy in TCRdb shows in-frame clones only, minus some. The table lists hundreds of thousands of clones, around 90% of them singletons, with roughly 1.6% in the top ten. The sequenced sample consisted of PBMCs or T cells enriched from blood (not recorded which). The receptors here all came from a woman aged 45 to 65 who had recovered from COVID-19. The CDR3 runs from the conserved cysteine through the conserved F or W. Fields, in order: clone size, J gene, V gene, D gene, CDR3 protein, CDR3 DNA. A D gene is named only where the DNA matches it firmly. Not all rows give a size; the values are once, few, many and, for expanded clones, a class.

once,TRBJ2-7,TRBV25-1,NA,CASSELQEQYF,TGTGCCAGCAGTGAATTGCAGGAGCAGTACTTC
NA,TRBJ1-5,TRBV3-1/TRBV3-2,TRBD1,CASSQDVTGDGPQHF,TGTGCCAGCAGCCAAGATGTCACAGGGGATGGCCCCCAGCATTTT
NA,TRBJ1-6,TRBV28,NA,CASSLRNSPLHF,TGTGCCAGCAGCCTGCGGAATTCACCCCTCCACTTT
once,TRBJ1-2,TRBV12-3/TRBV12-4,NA,CASSSVGRGGYTF,TGTGCCAGCAGTTCCGTTGGTAGGGGCGGCTACACCTTC
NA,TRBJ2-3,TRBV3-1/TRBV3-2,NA,CASSQTLQGPTDTQYF,TGTGCCAGCAGCCAAACCCTACAGGGCCCCACAGATACGCAGTATTTT
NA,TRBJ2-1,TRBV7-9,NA,CASSLVQRVYNEQFF,TGTGCCAGCAGCTTAGTCCAGCGGGTATACAATGAGCAGTTCTTC
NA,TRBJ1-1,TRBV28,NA,CASSYQGLTEAFF,TGTGCCAGCAGTTACCAGGGGTTGACTGAAGCTTTCTTT
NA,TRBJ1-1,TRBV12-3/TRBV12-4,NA,CASSLSGPTEAFF,TGTGCCAGCAGTTTATCAGGGCCCACTGAAGCTTTCTTT
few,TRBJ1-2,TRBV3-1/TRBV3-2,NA,CASSQDREGPWGYTF,TGTGCCAGCAGCCAAGATCGGGAGGGCCCCTGGGGCTACACCTTC
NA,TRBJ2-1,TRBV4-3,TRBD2,CASSQGGSGGEQFF,TGCGCCAGCAGCCAAGGCGGGAGTGGGGGTGAGCAGTTCTTC
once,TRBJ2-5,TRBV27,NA,CASSFSAGPPATQYF,TGTGCCAGCAGTTTTTCGGCAGGGCCCCCCGCGACCCAGTACTTC
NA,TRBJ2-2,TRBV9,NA,CASSVGDFNTGELFF,TGTGCCAGCAGCGTAGGAGATTTTAACACCGGGGAGCTGTTTTTT
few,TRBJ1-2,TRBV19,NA,CASSFIQGGGYTF,TGTGCCAGTAGTTTCATTCAGGGCGGTGGCTACACCTTC
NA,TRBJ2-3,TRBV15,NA,CATSTLGAGYSTDTQYF,TGTGCCACCAGCACCCTAGGGGCCGGTTATAGCACAGATACGCAGTATTTT
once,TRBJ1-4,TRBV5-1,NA,CASSRTATNEKLFF,TGCGCCAGCAGCAGGACAGCAACTAATGAAAAACTGTTTTTT
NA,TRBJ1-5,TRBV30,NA,CAWSVASGGPQPQHF,TGTGCCTGGAGTGTGGCATCCGGAGGGCCTCAGCCCCAGCATTTT
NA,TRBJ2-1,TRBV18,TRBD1,CASSPPVRGRGEQFF,TGTGCCAGCTCACCACCGGTCAGGGGGCGCGGGGAGCAGTTCTTC
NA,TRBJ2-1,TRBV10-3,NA,CAISESRGISSYNEQFF,TGTGCCATCAGTGAGTCTCGGGGGATAAGTTCCTACAATGAGCAGTTCTTC
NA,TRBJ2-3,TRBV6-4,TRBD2,CASSQREGTDTQYF,TGTGCCAGCAGTCAGCGGGAGGGCACAGATACGCAGTATTTT
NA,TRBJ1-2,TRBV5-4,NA,CASSADRNYGYTF,TGTGCCAGCAGCGCAGACAGGAACTATGGCTACACCTTC
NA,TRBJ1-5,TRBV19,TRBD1,CASSINRGVNQPQHF,TGTGCCAGTAGTATAAACAGGGGGGTCAATCAGCCCCAGCATTTT
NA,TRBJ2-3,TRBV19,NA,CASSVIQASTDTQYF,TGTGCCAGTAGTGTTATCCAAGCAAGCACAGATACGCAGTATTTT
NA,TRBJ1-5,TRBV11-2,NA,CASSSNPGNNQPQHF,TGTGCCAGCAGCTCAAATCCAGGCAACAATCAGCCCCAGCATTTT
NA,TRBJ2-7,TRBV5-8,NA,CASSLLWGREQYF,TGTGCCAGCAGCTTGTTGTGGGGCCGCGAGCAGTACTTC
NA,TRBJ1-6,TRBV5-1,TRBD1,CASSRRGQPNSPLHF,TGCGCCAGCTCGCGCCGGGGACAGCCCAATTCACCCCTCCACTTT
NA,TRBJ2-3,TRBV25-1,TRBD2,CASRLAGNTDTQYF,TGTGCCAGCAGACTAGCGGGGAACACAGATACGCAGTATTTT
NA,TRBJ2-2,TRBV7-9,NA,CASSLGTVDAGELFF,TGTGCCAGCAGCTTAGGGACAGTCGATGCCGGGGAGCTGTTTTTT
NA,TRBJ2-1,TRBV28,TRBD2,CASSSYSTSGYNEQFF,TGTGCCAGCAGTTCCTATTCGACTAGCGGATACAATGAGCAGTTCTTC
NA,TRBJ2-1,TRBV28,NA,CASSPRNEQFF,TGTGCCAGCAGTCCACGGAATGAGCAGTTCTTC
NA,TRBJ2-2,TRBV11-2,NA,CASRSSGENTGELFF,TGTGCCAGCAGGTCCTCGGGGGAGAACACCGGGGAGCTGTTTTTT
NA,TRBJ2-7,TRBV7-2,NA,CASSLEHRSFYEQYF,TGTGCCAGCAGCTTAGAGCATCGAAGTTTCTACGAGCAGTACTTC
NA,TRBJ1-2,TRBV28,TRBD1,CASTRDRATYTF,TGTGCCAGCACCCGGGACAGGGCTACCTACACCTTC
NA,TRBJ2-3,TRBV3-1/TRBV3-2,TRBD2,CASSGGGTDTQYF,TGTGCCAGCAGCGGGGGGGGCACAGATACGCAGTATTTT
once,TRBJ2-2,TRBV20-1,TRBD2,CSASNLLAGPNTGELFF,TGCAGTGCTAGTAATCTCCTAGCGGGGCCGAACACCGGGGAGCTGTTTTTT
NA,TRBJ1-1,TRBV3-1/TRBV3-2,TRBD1,CASSQGDRVNTEAFF,TGTGCCAGCAGCCAGGGAGACAGGGTGAACACTGAAGCTTTCTTT
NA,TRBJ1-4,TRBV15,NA,CATSLGLHSTDEKLFF,TGTGCCACCAGCTTGGGACTGCACTCGACGGATGAAAAACTGTTTTTT
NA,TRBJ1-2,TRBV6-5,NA,CASTPAGISYGYTF,TGTGCCAGCACCCCGGCAGGGATTAGCTATGGCTACACCTTC
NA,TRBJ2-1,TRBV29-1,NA,CSVEDPGRGFNEQFF,TGCAGCGTTGAAGATCCAGGCAGGGGATTCAATGAGCAGTTCTTC
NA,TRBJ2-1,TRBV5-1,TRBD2,CASSSSGPYNEQFF,TGCGCCAGCAGCTCTAGCGGACCCTACAATGAGCAGTTCTTC
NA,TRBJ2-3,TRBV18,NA,CASSPPGADTQYF,TGTGCCAGCTCACCCCCAGGGGCGGATACGCAGTATTTT
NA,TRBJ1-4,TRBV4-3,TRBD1,CASRPTGGQVSNEKLFF,TGCGCCAGCAGACCTACCGGGGGACAGGTTTCTAATGAAAAACTGTTTTTT
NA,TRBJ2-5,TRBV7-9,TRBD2,CASSATSAETQYF,TGTGCCAGCAGCGCCACTAGCGCAGAGACCCAGTACTTC
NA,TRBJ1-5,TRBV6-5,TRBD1,CASRGTGHSNQPQHF,TGTGCCAGCAGAGGGACAGGCCATAGCAATCAGCCCCAGCATTTT
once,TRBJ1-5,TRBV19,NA,CASALGREQPQHF,TGTGCCAGTGCTTTAGGTCGGGAACAGCCCCAGCATTTT
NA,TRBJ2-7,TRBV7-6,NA,CASSLDPESYEQYF,TGTGCCAGCAGCTTAGATCCGGAGAGCTACGAGCAGTACTTC